This T cell receptor (beta chain) is from a study of early T cells in non-severe SARS-CoV-2 infection. Overall study context: Bulk RNA isolated from unsorted whole blood underwent sequencing; chains were not paired.

Study-level results: Matches to VDJdb favored anti-spike CD8 responses and missed private and CD4 specificities.

This clonotype came up many times. Its antigen remains unknown. Unique molecular identifier tags were affixed to discrete cDNA molecules. Using its own MiXCR run on the 5' RACE reads, TCRdb lists one record per CDR3 protein. The repertoire consists of approximately 76,000 distinct CDR3 sequences, with around 13% occurring once and the leading ten covering 0.95% to 1.5%. This CDR3 comprises 14 residues. V lost 6 bases and J lost 5, with 19 bases in between. CDR1 is SQVTM and CDR2 is ANQGSEA in the germline V gene. Sequencing input: whole blood. The TCR originated in an adult who was a healthcare worker with PCR-confirmed SARS-CoV-2 infection or an uninfected control (not recorded which). The J gene is TRBJ2-5, the V gene TRBV29-1, with D possibly being TRBD1 or TRBD2 (5 bases each). CDR3 bases: TGCAGCGTGAAATCCGGGACCCCTGGGGAGACCCAGTACTTC. It encodes CSVKSGTPGETQYF.